One sample yielded the 24 T cell receptor beta chains listed below, sequenced in a study of cytomegalovirus exposure and HLA in healthy donors. The PCR was carried out with 60 Vbeta primers and 13 Jbeta primers. Measured with immunoSEQ multiplex PCR; TCRdb has only the in-frame clones, and not every one. The sample lists fewer than 200,000 clones, about 75% occurring once. The sequencing input was PBMCs. The receptor set was obtained from a male donor in good health and CMV-seronegative.

In this sample, this clone turned up once. This chain joins TRBV7-2 and TRBJ2-1; D perhaps matches TRBD1 (5 bases). V was pared by 5 bases and J by 10 bases, with 21 bases between. Germline V lookup: CDR1 SGHTA, CDR2 FQGNSA. The CDR3 loop spans 15 amino acids. The CDR3 spells CASSKSGPDIREQFF. The CDR3 bases are TGTGCCAGCAGCAAATCGGGTCCGGACATCAGGGAGCAGTTCTTC. Filled out from reference TRBV7-2 and TRBJ2-1, the complete variable domain reads GAGVSQSPSNKVTEKGKDVELRCDPISGHTALYWYRQSLGQGLEFLIYFQGNSAPDKSGLPSDRFSAERTGGSVSTLTIQRTQQEDSAVYLCASSKSGPDIREQFFGPGTRLTVL.

The chain recombines TRBV20-1 with TRBJ2-1; 7 bases map to TRBD2. CDR3 length: 11 residues. Germline trimming cut 1 base from V and 12 bases from J; bases unmatched to any gene: 3. Germline loops: CDR1 DFQATT, CDR2 SNEGSKA (reference sequence). CDR3 region: CSARVGGAQFF. The CDR3 DNA reads as TGCAGTGCTAGAGTGGGAGGGGCGCAGTTCTTC.

There are a few counts of this clone. This chain joins TRBV6-4 and TRBJ1-5, with unresolved D. The germline V gene has CDR1 MRHNA and CDR2 SNTAGT. The CDR3 extends over 13 amino acids. With 4 bases removed from V and 7 bases from J, the gap between germline ends came to 11 bases. The CDR3 reads CASSGEIGQPQHF. The CDR3 DNA reads as TGTGCCAGCAGTGGGGAGATCGGACAGCCCCAGCATTTT.

This chain links TRBV6-1 with TRBJ2-7, with D maybe TRBD1 (5 bases). V was cut by 9 bases and J by 2 bases, with 17 bases left in between. The CDR3 extends over 14 amino acids. Germline assignment: CDR1 MNHNS and CDR2 SASEGT. CDR3 nucleotide sequence: TGTGCCAGTGGGGCCCTGCGGCCCCCCTACGAGCAGTACTTC. It translates to CASGALRPPYEQYF.

V and J are TRBV7-2 and TRBJ1-1; no clear D gene. The CDR3 contains 15 residues. Germline assignment: CDR1 SGHTA and CDR2 FQGNSA. Trimming shortened V by 1 base and J by 1 base, and 10 bases separated the two germline ends. DNA of the CDR3: TGTGCCAGCAGCTTAGAATCTGGCGGGAACACTGAAGCTTTCTTT. Its protein product is CASSLESGGNTEAFF.

The chain joins TRBV7-3 to TRBJ2-3; 8 nucleotides line up with TRBD2. CDR1 and CDR2 from the germline V gene are SGHTA and FQGTGA. V dropped 1 base and J dropped 2; count of bases not matched to a gene: 8. The CDR3 runs to 17 residues. The CDR3 nucleotides read TGTGCCAGCAGCTTAAGCTTTCGAGCGGGAGCCACAGATACGCAGTATTTT. It codes for CASSLSFRAGATDTQYF.

The J gene is TRBJ2-1, the V gene TRBV11-1; the match to TRBD2 covers 9 bases. Germline trimming cut 2 bases from V and 2 bases from J; bases unmatched to any gene: 4. The CDR3 spans 16 residues. CDR1 and CDR2 (germline): SGHAT, FQDESV (reference sequence). CDR3 region: CASSLSSGGAYNEQFF. The CDR3 DNA reads as TGTGCCAGCAGCTTAAGTAGCGGGGGTGCCTACAATGAGCAGTTCTTC.

The DNA of the CDR3 is TGTGCCAGCAGCGACCAGTATAGCGGGTTGGAGCTGTTTTTT. This encodes CASSDQYSGLELFF. The chain carries TRBV7-9 and TRBJ2-2, with TRBD2 identical over 7 bases. CDR3 length: 14 residues. Germline-derived CDR1 and CDR2 are SEHNR and FQNEAQ (reference sequence). Trimming cost V 5 bases and J 10 bases; bases outside gene matches: 10.

This chain links TRBV6-5 with TRBJ2-3; D remains ambiguous. This CDR3 is built from 13 residues. CDR1 and CDR2 from the germline V gene are MNHEY and SVGAGI. Trimming removed 6 bases at V and 6 bases at J, with 13 bases between. CDR3 sequence (DNA): TGTGCCAGCAGCCCCCCGACGCGGGATACGCAGTATTTT. Its protein is CASSPPTRDTQYF.

The V gene is TRBV25-1, the J gene TRBJ1-2; 8 bases are shared with TRBD1. Trimming cost V 3 bases and J 5 bases; bases outside gene matches: 8. There are 15 residues in the CDR3. Germline CDR1 reads MGHDK; CDR2 reads SYGVNS. For the CDR3, the DNA is TGTGCCAGCAGTGATGGCCCAGACAGGGGATATGGCTACACCTTC. Translating it yields CASSDGPDRGYGYTF.

This clone showed up just a few times. The genes are TRBV2 and TRBJ2-7; 9 bases align to TRBD1. The CDR3 loop spans 13 amino acids. V trimming: 3 bases; J trimming: 5 bases; junction bases outside the gene matches: 2. Looked up from germline, CDR1 is SNHLY and CDR2 is FYNNEI. The CDR3 DNA sequence: TGTGCCAGCAGTGAGACAGGGGGGAACGAGCAGTACTTC. As protein: CASSETGGNEQYF.

This chain links TRBV28 with TRBJ2-2; no clear D. Germline V gene lookup returns CDR1 MDHEN and CDR2 SYDVKM. V lost 0 bases and J 3 bases, leaving 17 bases between the germline ends. CDR3 length: 18 residues. The CDR3 loop is CASSLWTMGTGDTGELFF. The CDR3 nucleotides are TGTGCCAGCAGTTTATGGACGATGGGCACTGGCGACACCGGGGAGCTGTTTTTT.

This clone has only a few counts. V is TRBV11-3 and J is TRBJ1-4, with no clear D. The V gene's germline CDR1 is SGHNT and CDR2 YENEEA. Trimming pared 8 bases from V and 3 bases from J, leaving 10 bases between. CDR3 length: 13 amino acids. As DNA, the CDR3 is TGTGCCAGCCCCCGGCGGCCTAATGAAAAACTGTTTTTT. Encoded protein: CASPRRPNEKLFF.

The chain links TRBV7-2 to TRBJ1-2; D not certain. Germline CDR1 reads SGHTA; CDR2 reads FQGNSA. Trimming took 2 bases from V and 10 from J, leaving 14 bases between them. The CDR3 totals 13 residues. CDR3: CASSLKERGTYTF. Written as DNA, the CDR3 is TGTGCCAGCAGCTTAAAAGAGCGGGGTACCTACACCTTC.

This chain joins TRBV1 and TRBJ2-1; whether TRBD2, the table's D call, matches the DNA was not checked. TRBV1 represents a pseudogene. The CDR3 is 14 residues long. The CDR3 region has the DNA TGCACCGGATTGACTAGCGGGAGAGACAATGAGCAGTTCTTC. Translation: CTGLTSGRDNEQFF.

The chain couples TRBV6-5 to TRBJ1-2, with D perhaps TRBD1 (6 bases). V lost 7 bases and J lost 5, with 20 bases in between. CDR1 is MNHEY, CDR2 SVGAGI, per germline. The CDR3 runs to 15 residues. The CDR3 reads CASTNPGGPSYGYTF. CDR3 coding DNA: TGTGCCAGCACAAACCCCGGGGGGCCATCTTATGGCTACACCTTC.

The rearrangement uses TRBV4-2 and TRBJ1-6, with D tentatively TRBD1 (6 bases). Germline V gene lookup returns CDR1 LGHNA and CDR2 YNFKEQ. The CDR3 has 16 amino acids. Between the trimmed V and J ends, which lost 4 bases and 7 bases, there was a span of 17 bases. CDR3 residues: CASSPLGGAANSPLHF. In DNA, the CDR3 is TGTGCCAGCAGCCCCCTGGGGGGGGCCGCGAATTCACCCCTCCACTTT.

This chain connects TRBV7-9 to TRBJ1-5, with TRBD1 matching 11 bases. Germline CDR1 SEHNR, CDR2 FQNEAQ (reference sequence). The CDR3 has 15 amino acids. J lost 4 bases, V lost 4 bases, and 3 bases had no gene match. The CDR3 here is CASSSGQGVNQPQHF. Written as DNA, the CDR3 is TGTGCCAGCAGCTCGGGACAGGGGGTTAATCAGCCCCAGCATTTT.

The rearrangement uses TRBV7-3 and TRBJ1-1; TRBD1 agrees at 10 bases. This CDR3 comprises 15 residues. Germline V gene lookup returns CDR1 SGHTA and CDR2 FQGTGA. V shed 5 bases, J shed 4 bases, and the junction held 7 bases outside the gene matches. The CDR3 DNA is TGTGCCAGCAGCCCTGACAGGGGGCGACTCACTGAAGCTTTCTTT. Amino acids: CASSPDRGRLTEAFF.

The rearrangement links TRBV7-8 to TRBJ1-5, with 8 bases that match TRBD1. The ends lost 1 base at V and 6 bases at J; junction bases unmatched: 8. From germline, CDR1 is SGHVS and CDR2 FQNEAQ. The CDR3 length is 16 residues. The CDR3 region has the DNA TGTGCCAGCAGCTTAGGTGGCAGGGGGCAAGGTCAGCCCCAGCATTTT. Translation: CASSLGGRGQGQPQHF.

This clone came up once. The V call is TRBV5-4, the J call TRBJ1-2, with TRBD1 matching 7 bases. This CDR3 spans 14 amino acids. The V gene end was trimmed by 6 bases and the J gene end by 2 bases; junction bases not matched to a gene: 7. Germline CDR1 SGHNT, CDR2 YYREEE (reference sequence). CDR3: CASNPTGNNYGYTF. CDR3 nucleotide sequence: TGTGCCAGCAACCCGACAGGGAACAACTATGGCTACACCTTC.

V is TRBV7-9 and J is TRBJ1-3; perhaps TRBD1 as D (5 bases). V lost 4 bases, J lost 1 base, and 14 bases lay in between. The CDR3 contains 16 residues. Germline V gene lookup returns CDR1 SEHNR and CDR2 FQNEAQ (reference sequence). The chain's CDR3 is CASSSLHPGSGNTIYF. The CDR3 coding sequence is TGTGCCAGCAGCTCCCTCCACCCAGGGTCTGGAAACACCATATATTTT.

This clone has more than one count but fewer than ten. The chain couples TRBV5-1 to TRBJ2-3; 8 bases are a match to TRBD2. Germline values: CDR1 SGHRS, CDR2 YFSETQ. Trimming took 6 bases from V and 5 from J; bases not matched to a gene: 14. This CDR3 region has 16 residues. The CDR3 reads CASTPLVAGSIDTQYF. Here the CDR3 DNA reads TGCGCCAGCACCCCCTTAGTAGCGGGATCCATAGATACGCAGTATTTT.

This chain links TRBV7-8 with TRBJ2-2; D not resolved. Trimming pared 7 bases from V and 0 bases from J, leaving 15 bases between. The CDR3 loop spans 16 amino acids. CDR1 is SGHVS and CDR2 is FQNEAQ in the germline V gene. CDR3 nucleotides: TGTGCCAGCACCTCCCAGTCGGGTACGAACACCGGGGAGCTGTTTTTT. It translates to CASTSQSGTNTGELFF.